This T cell receptor beta chain was captured by sequencing in a study of OX40 agonist ivuxolimab in advanced cancers. General notes on the study: Ivuxolimab, which targeted the costimulatory receptor OX40 (CD134), was an agonistic, fully human IgG2 monoclonal antibody. Intravenous ivuxolimab was administered to patients every 2 weeks at six dose levels: 0.01, 0.1, 0.3, 1.5, 3 and 10 mg/kg. Among the roughly 52 dose-escalation patients, around 20 had hepatocellular carcinoma, 15 melanoma, 9 renal cell carcinoma and 9 head and neck cancer. In the dose-escalation cohort, nearly 85% of patients were male, and the mean age was roughly 60 years with a range of about 20 to 80. Prior anti-PD-1, anti-PD-L1 or anti-CTLA-4 therapy was permitted, and approximately 41% of dose-escalation patients had received checkpoint inhibitors. Partial responses occurred in three dose-escalation patients: two with cutaneous melanoma and one with hepatocellular carcinoma. Peripheral TCRbeta sequencing was intended to test whether TCR sequence diversity was altered and clonal T-cell expansion was caused by ivuxolimab. The paper covers the monotherapy dose-escalation part of the phase I ivuxolimab trial, which included N ≈ 54 patients.

To sequence the TCRbeta CDR3 region, genomic DNA was isolated from the sorted cells. TCRbeta CDR3 regions were sequenced using the immunoSEQ Assay. The clones in this table, taken by TCRdb from immuneACCESS, are in-frame only. Not every clone is retained; where verified, under half of the shortfall comes from an unresolved V gene, and the cause of the rest is unknown. The sample table contains about 82,000 clones; only one count was recorded for more than 70% of them. The ten largest clonotypes hold roughly 0.22% of the sample. Overall results and qualifications from the work: Low levels of normalized T-cell clonal expansion were also seen in some nonresponding patients. After ivuxolimab, more expanded clones were found on average in CD8+ T cells than in CD4+ T cells. Antigen specificity was not determined for the clonally expanded peripheral T cells. In the 0.1-3.0 mg/kg groups, partial responders had among the lowest normalized peripheral clonal expansion, particularly in CD8+ T cells. Clonal expansion of both CD4+ and CD8+ blood T cells was observed from baseline to week 6 at doses 0.1 to 3.0 mg/kg.

The trial excluded patients who had a history of autoimmune disease or were on systemic immunosuppression. Peripheral blood for TCR sequencing was drawn from every dose cohort at baseline, at cycle 4 day 1 and at cycle 7 day 1. Samples came from an open-label, multicenter, first-in-human phase I dose-escalation trial of ivuxolimab. Adults with locally advanced or metastatic melanoma, renal cell carcinoma, hepatocellular carcinoma or head and neck squamous cell carcinoma were enrolled in the trial. Before TCR sequencing, CD4+ and CD8+ T cells were separately sorted from peripheral blood. This clone was seen a handful of times. Its antigen has not been determined. Per-base quality was not reported, and no clone a single base away is much larger than it. As encoded in the germline V gene, CDR1 is SQVTM while CDR2 is ANQGSEA. The CDR3 holds 14 amino acids from the cysteine to the phenylalanine. Only CDR3 DNA is held: 42 bases, read in frame from base 1. The junction shows trimming of 4 bases on V and 3 bases on J, plus 15 bases between the germline ends.

The receptor chain draws on TRBV29-1 and TRBJ1-1; there is no confident call for the D gene. This material consisted of CD4+ or CD8+ T cells sorted from blood, taken in a trial of the OX40 agonist ivuxolimab. The receptor comes from an adult with an advanced solid tumor such as melanoma, head and neck, liver or kidney cancer. The CDR3 in this case is CSVGDASGDTEAFF. The nucleotide sequence is given as TGCAGCGTTGGAGATGCGAGCGGGGACACTGAAGCTTTCTTT.